Each of the 9 T cell receptor beta chains below was sequenced from the same sample in a study of molecular identifiers for immune sequencing clone quantification (dated by TCRdb to the late 2010s). To prepare the library, PCR was applied. The run used an Illumina HiSeq 4000. In TCRdb, the public reads were trimmed at Q25 with fastp and aligned with MiXCR, with productive beta chains retained. Entries are consolidated by CDR3 protein sequence, retaining the most common genes and DNA. The sample table records about 510,000 distinct CDR3 sequences; 20% to 25% of these occur just once. The ten largest clones add up to under 0.85% of the sample. The specimen was naive CD8+ T cells from blood, with Jurkat cell RNA spiked in. The meaning of the sample's cell subset or site label: FACS-sorted CD8+CD4-CCR7+CD45RA+ naive T cells. The receptors derive from a human donor in good health. Some libraries in this study had Jurkat cell RNA spiked in.

This clonotype came up a few times. The V and J genes are TRBV6-2 or TRBV6-3 and TRBJ2-2, with D perhaps TRBD2 (5 bases). This CDR3 contains 12 residues. V was clipped by 2 bases and J by 7 bases, with 5 bases between them. Germline lookup yields CDR1 MNHEY and CDR2 SVGEGT. CDR3 amino acids: CASSYGGGELFF. The CDR3 DNA sequence: TGTGCCAGCAGTTACGGAGGCGGGGAGCTGTTTTTT.

This clonotype was seen many times. The chain recombines TRBV9 with TRBJ2-7; D might be TRBD1 (5 bases). V lost 0 bases and J lost 6, with 10 bases in between. Germline V CDR1 and CDR2: SGDLS, YYNGEE. This CDR3 contains 13 residues. CDR3 nucleotide sequence: TGTGCCAGCAGCGTAGATGGGGCTGCCGAGCAGTACTTC. It specifies CASSVDGAAEQYF.

The rearrangement uses TRBV7-6 and TRBJ1-2; D is undetermined. The ends were cut back, 2 bases at V and 4 bases at J, with 17 bases in the middle. CDR3 size: 16 residues. Looked up from germline, CDR1 is SGHVS and CDR2 is FNYEAQ. The CDR3 nucleotides are TGTGCCAGCAGCTTAAATCTGGAAGAGAATAGCTATGGCTACACCTTC. Protein product: CASSLNLEENSYGYTF. The whole variable domain, filled in from reference TRBV7-6 and TRBJ1-2, reads GAGVSQSPRYKVTKRGQDVALRCDPISGHVSLYWYRQALGQGPEFLTYFNYEAQQDKSGLPNDRFSAERPEGSISTLTIQRTEQRDSAMYRCASSLNLEENSYGYTFGSGTRLTVV.

At least ten counts were recorded for this clonotype. The chain has TRBV29-1 and TRBJ2-1; TRBD2 matches at 10 bases. Germline-derived CDR1 and CDR2 are SQVTM and ANQGSEA. V was pared by 5 bases and J by 8 bases, with 9 bases of the junction left unmatched. This CDR3 is 14 amino acids long. For the CDR3, the DNA is TGCAGCGTTATCGGCAGCGGGAGGGCCGATGAGCAGTTCTTC. Its protein is CSVIGSGRADEQFF.

Regarding this clonotype: A single base separates this from a much larger clone, so it may be a read error. The chain recombines TRBV7-9 with TRBJ1-1; D is unresolved. Trimming shortened V by 0 bases and J by 3 bases, and 11 bases separated the two germline ends. CDR1 is SEHNR, CDR2 FQNEAQ, per germline (reference sequence). The CDR3 sequence is 15 residues long. The DNA of the CDR3 is TGTGCCAGCAGCTTAGCGCCAGGAGTGGACACTGAAGCTTTCTTT. It codes for CASSLAPGVDTEAFF.

This clonotype was observed a single time. The chain carries TRBV19 and TRBJ2-2; 7 bases fit TRBD1. CDR1 is LNHDA, CDR2 SQIVND, per germline (reference sequence). J lost 6 bases, V lost 4 bases, and 5 bases had no gene match. The CDR3 totals 14 residues. Here the CDR3 DNA reads TGTGCCAGTAGTACCACCACAGGGGCCGGGGAGCTGTTTTTT. Its translation is CASSTTTGAGELFF. The whole variable domain, filled in from reference TRBV19 and TRBJ2-2, reads DGGITQSPKYLFRKEGQNVTLSCEQNLNHDAMYWYRQDPGQGLRLIYYSQIVNDFQKGDIAEGYSVSREKKESFPLTVTSAQKNPTAFYLCASSTTTGAGELFFGEGSRLTVL.

A single count supports this clonotype. The DNA for the CDR3 is TGCGCCAGCACCAAAACAACAGGGTGGGCTGAAGCTTTCTTT. Its protein product is CASTKTTGWAEAFF. This sequence joins TRBV5-1 and TRBJ1-1, with a tentative D call TRBD1 (6 bases). The germline V gene encodes CDR1 SGHRS and CDR2 YFSETQ. The V gene lost 6 bases and the J gene lost 6 bases, with 18 bases spanning the gap. This CDR3 has 14 residues.

This clonotype appeared a single time. The junction departs from the called germline gene at one end, perhaps through a read error. V is TRBV6-6 and J is TRBJ2-5, with 11 bases lining up with TRBD2. CDR3 size: 18 residues. Germline lookup yields CDR1 MNHNY and CDR2 SVGAGI (reference sequence). The CDR3 DNA reads TGTACCAGCAGTTACTCGATCCTAACTAGCGGGAGAGGTGAGACCCAGTACTTC. Amino acids: CTSSYSILTSGRGETQYF.

The chain combines TRBV30 with TRBJ1-5, with 7 bases that match TRBD1. J was trimmed by 6 bases and V by 1 base; bases with no gene match: 9. From germline, CDR1 is GTSNPN and CDR2 SVGIG (reference sequence). CDR3 length: 15 residues. This CDR3 is CAWSARQGSGQPQHF. In nucleotides, the CDR3 is TGTGCCTGGAGTGCTCGACAGGGAAGCGGTCAGCCCCAGCATTTT.